These T cell receptor beta chains were read from a single sample in a study of identical twins. Using its own MiXCR run on the 5' RACE reads, TCRdb lists one record per CDR3 protein. This sample yields roughly 630,000 distinct CDR3 sequences, of which roughly 6.6% are seen a single time; 1.5% to 2% belongs to the top ten. These sequences were also reported in another study, on yellow fever vaccine responses in identical twins.

Sequences were obtained from PBMCs. The receptors come from a woman between 18 and 29 years old in good health. Both conserved end residues are part of each CDR3. D genes are given only for firm matches. Where a row states a size, it is once, few, many or the class of an expanded clone; other rows omit it.

>few|TRBD2|TRBJ2-1|TRBV4-2
CASSPLLAGDEQFF
TGTGCCAGCAGCCCACTTTTAGCGGGAGACGAGCAGTTCTTC
>NA|NA|TRBJ2-2|TRBV6-5
CASSYLGTTTGELFF
TGTGCCAGCAGTTACCTCGGGACAACCACCGGGGAGCTGTTTTTT
>NA|NA|TRBJ2-1|TRBV24-1
CATSGQGLKEQLF
TGTGCCACCAGTGGCCAGGGGCTTAAGGAGCAGTTATTC
>many|NA|TRBJ1-1|TRBV10-3
CAISESIGGAGTEAFF
TGTGCCATCAGTGAGTCGATAGGGGGGGCGGGCACTGAAGCTTTCTTT
>many|TRBD2|TRBJ2-1|TRBV2
CASSENLRLAVSVNEQFF
TGTGCCAGCAGCGAAAACCTAAGACTAGCAGTTAGTGTCAATGAGCAGTTCTTC
>few|NA|TRBJ1-2|TRBV20-1
CSAITLRDGYTF
TGCAGTGCTATAACACTACGTGACGGCTACACCTTC
>NA|NA|TRBJ1-2|TRBV5-1
CASSLVADSYGYTF
TGCGCCAGCAGCTTGGTGGCGGATTCCTATGGCTACACCTTC
>many|TRBD2|TRBJ2-3|TRBV29-1
CSVVLAGVRSWSDTQYF
TGCAGCGTTGTGCTAGCGGGAGTGAGAAGTTGGTCAGATACGCAGTATTTT
>NA|TRBD2|TRBJ2-5|TRBV29-1
CSVRPSGSRWETQYF
TGCAGCGTGAGGCCTAGCGGGAGTAGGTGGGAGACCCAGTACTTC
>NA|TRBD2|TRBJ2-7|TRBV10-3
CAIRGTSGRYEQYF
TGTGCCATCAGGGGGACTAGCGGGCGCTACGAGCAGTACTTC
>many|NA|TRBJ1-2|TRBV9
CASTEANYGYTF
TGTGCCAGCACGGAAGCTAACTATGGCTACACCTTC
>many|NA|TRBJ2-1|TRBV6-1
CASRRIRVNEQFF
TGTGCCAGCAGACGGATCAGGGTCAATGAGCAGTTCTTC
>many|NA|TRBJ1-1|TRBV5-1
CASSLVETKNTEAFF
TGCGCCAGCAGCTTGGTCGAAACAAAGAACACTGAAGCTTTCTTT
>NA|NA|TRBJ2-7|TRBV6-6
CASSYRAYEQYF
TGTGCCAGCAGTTACCGAGCCTACGAGCAGTACTTC
>few|TRBD1|TRBJ2-1|TRBV5-1
CASSSTGTGLSYNEQFF
TGCGCCAGCAGCTCTACCGGGACAGGCCTCTCCTACAATGAGCAGTTCTTC
>many|TRBD2|TRBJ2-1|TRBV7-2
CASLLPPKAGVEFF
TGTGCCAGCTTACTACCACCCAAAGCGGGAGTGGAGTTCTTC
>many|NA|TRBJ2-5|TRBV5-1
CASSLEGRPGETQYF
TGCGCCAGCAGCTTGGAGGGGAGACCCGGAGAGACCCAGTACTTC
>many|NA|TRBJ2-4|TRBV29-1
CSVEERGIGRNIQYF
TGCAGCGTTGAAGAGAGGGGGATCGGGAGAAACATTCAGTACTTC
>NA|TRBD1|TRBJ1-2|TRBV4-1
CASSQDIYQDREILYGYTF
TGCGCCAGCAGCCAAGATATCTACCAGGACAGGGAAATTCTCTATGGCTACACCTTC
>NA|NA|TRBJ2-6|TRBV6-5
CASSYSGRDHSGANVLTF
TGTGCCAGCAGTTACTCGGGGCGGGATCACTCTGGGGCCAACGTCCTGACTTTC
>many|TRBD1|TRBJ2-3|TRBV5-1
CASSFGQGVTDTQYF
TGCGCCAGCAGCTTCGGACAGGGGGTCACAGATACGCAGTATTTT
>few|NA|TRBJ2-7|TRBV5-5
CASSLAWSFYEQYF
TGTGCCAGCAGCTTGGCTTGGTCCTTCTACGAGCAGTACTTC
>many|NA|TRBJ1-5|TRBV7-7
CASSLPLPGQSNQPQHF
TGTGCCAGCAGCTTACCCCTCCCTGGACAGAGCAATCAGCCCCAGCATTTT
>NA|TRBD1|TRBJ1-4|TRBV2
CASTQGAGGDEKLFF
TGTGCCAGCACCCAGGGGGCAGGCGGGGATGAAAAACTGTTTTTT
>NA|TRBD2|TRBJ2-1|TRBV20-1
CSARKGTSGGHNEQFF
TGCAGTGCACGTAAGGGGACTAGCGGGGGGCACAATGAGCAGTTCTTC
>NA|NA|TRBJ2-5|TRBV24-1
CATSDLRDWETQYF
TGTGCCACCAGTGATCTCCGGGACTGGGAGACCCAGTACTTC
>few|NA|TRBJ2-7|TRBV12-3/TRBV12-4
CASSLKPYGAEQYF
TGTGCCAGCAGCCTTAAGCCCTATGGGGCCGAGCAGTACTTC
>few|NA|TRBJ2-1|TRBV20-1
CSARPAPSAEQFF
TGCAGTGCTAGACCTGCTCCGAGCGCTGAGCAGTTCTTC
>NA|NA|TRBJ2-7|TRBV29-1
CSVVYEQYF
TGCAGCGTTGTCTACGAGCAGTACTTC
>NA|TRBD2|TRBJ2-1|TRBV29-1
CSVATSGTYNEQFF
TGCAGCGTTGCGACTAGCGGGACTTACAATGAGCAGTTCTTC
>many|NA|TRBJ1-2|TRBV15
CATSRAPMGSHGYTF
TGTGCCACCAGCAGAGCTCCAATGGGGAGCCATGGCTACACCTTC
>few|NA|TRBJ2-1|TRBV28
CASSFTSPYRVGNEQFF
TGTGCCAGCAGTTTTACCTCACCATACAGGGTAGGCAATGAGCAGTTCTTC
>few|NA|TRBJ1-2|TRBV28
CASSLAASPNYGYTF
TGTGCCAGCAGTTTAGCCGCCTCCCCTAACTATGGCTACACCTTC
>NA|NA|TRBJ2-1|TRBV7-9
CASSDEGYEQFF
TGTGCCAGCAGCGATGAAGGGTATGAGCAGTTCTTC
>once|TRBD2|TRBJ2-3|TRBV10-3
CAISEGLAGHTDTQYF
TGTGCCATCAGTGAGGGACTAGCGGGACACACAGATACGCAGTATTTT
>many|NA|TRBJ1-1|TRBV20-1
CSARGRGTTIEAFF
TGCAGTGCTAGAGGTCGGGGGACGACGATAGAAGCTTTCTTT
>many|NA|TRBJ1-2|TRBV5-5
CASSLPGSNGYTF
TGTGCCAGCAGCTTGCCGGGCTCCAATGGCTACACCTTC
>many|NA|TRBJ1-1|TRBV20-1
CSVSTEAFF
TGCAGTGTAAGCACTGAAGCTTTCTTT
>NA|NA|TRBJ2-3|TRBV12-3/TRBV12-4
CASSIGLSEHTDTQYF
TGTGCCAGCAGTATCGGACTCTCCGAACACACAGATACGCAGTATTTT
>NA|TRBD2|TRBJ2-2|TRBV7-2
CASSFGTSGGPGELFF
TGTGCCAGCAGCTTTGGGACTAGCGGGGGGCCCGGGGAGCTGTTTTTT
>NA|TRBD2|TRBJ2-5|TRBV27
CASSLGLADWETQYF
TGTGCCAGTTCACTCGGACTAGCGGATTGGGAGACCCAGTACTTC
>NA|NA|TRBJ2-7|TRBV20-1
CSAARLDRSSYEQYF
TGCAGTGCTGCCAGACTCGACAGGAGCTCCTACGAGCAGTACTTC
>many|NA|TRBJ2-1|TRBV7-6
CASSWGIDEQFF
TGTGCCAGCAGCTGGGGGATCGATGAGCAGTTCTTC
>many|NA|TRBJ2-3|TRBV15
CATSRDPIATDTQYF
TGTGCCACCAGCAGAGATCCCATCGCCACAGATACGCAGTATTTT
>NA|TRBD2|TRBJ2-6|TRBV10-3
CAISPSSGGASGANVLTF
TGTGCCATCAGCCCCTCTAGCGGGGGGGCGTCCGGGGCCAACGTCCTGACTTTC
>many|NA|TRBJ1-2|TRBV6-5
CASSYSGGAYYGYTF
TGTGCCAGCAGTTACTCGGGGGGCGCTTACTATGGCTACACCTTC
>many|NA|TRBJ2-2|TRBV12-3/TRBV12-4
CASSFWLANTGELFF
TGTGCCAGCAGTTTTTGGCTAGCGAACACCGGGGAGCTGTTTTTT
>few|NA|TRBJ1-1|TRBV24-1
CATSDSGLLNTEAFF
TGTGCCACCAGTGATTCGGGACTTCTGAACACTGAAGCTTTCTTT
>few|NA|TRBJ1-3|TRBV3-1
CASSPGTSGNTIYF
TGTGCCAGCAGCCCTGGAACGTCCGGAAACACCATATATTTT
>NA|TRBD2|TRBJ2-1|TRBV20-1
CSASGRDYNEQFF
TGCAGTGCTAGCGGGAGGGACTACAATGAGCAGTTCTTC
>many|TRBD1|TRBJ1-1|TRBV6-1
CASMAGGFNTEAFF
TGTGCCAGCATGGCAGGGGGCTTTAACACTGAAGCTTTCTTT
>NA|TRBD2|TRBJ2-1|TRBV6-1
CASGIGLAGTNEQFF
TGTGCCAGCGGGATTGGACTAGCGGGGACCAATGAGCAGTTCTTC
>many|NA|TRBJ2-3|TRBV20-1
CSARAGGTVTDTQYF
TGCAGTGCTAGAGCCGGGGGTACTGTCACAGATACGCAGTATTTT
>NA|NA|TRBJ2-5|TRBV20-1
CRPSSAAQETQYF
TGCAGACCTAGTAGTGCAGCCCAAGAGACCCAGTACTTC
>NA|NA|TRBJ2-3|TRBV11-2
CASSQGGAGYDTQYF
TGTGCCAGCAGCCAAGGGGGGGCGGGATACGATACGCAGTATTTT